The 8 T cell receptor beta chains below come from one sample, sequenced in a study of T cell clones after liver transplantation. Assay used: immunoSEQ multiplex PCR; TCRdb lists only in-frame clones, some missing. Here the sample spans 40,000 to 55,000 clones, about 86% being singletons. The sample here was CD4+ T cells from blood, taken 24 months after liver transplant. These receptors were taken from a human patient who received a liver transplant. Some of the T cells may derive from the graft donor.

This clone has only a few counts. V is TRBV9 and J is TRBJ1-3, with 7 bases identical to TRBD1. CDR1 SGDLS and CDR2 YYNGEE come from the germline V gene. The CDR3 spans 16 residues. Trimming at V came to 2 bases and at J to 4 bases, leaving 9 bases not matched to a gene. The CDR3 is CASSVPGTAGGNTIYF. The CDR3 DNA reads TGTGCCAGCAGCGTCCCCGGGACAGCTGGAGGAAACACCATATATTTT.

The rearrangement links TRBV6-5 to TRBJ1-3; TRBD1 is a possible D gene (5 bases). V was shortened by 0 bases and J by 3 bases, with 9 bases between the two germline ends. Germline CDR1 is MNHEY and CDR2 is SVGAGI. The CDR3 loop spans 15 amino acids. The CDR3 DNA sequence: TGTGCCAGCAGTTACTCCCAGGGTGTTGGAAACACCATATATTTT. Translating it yields CASSYSQGVGNTIYF.

This sequence joins TRBV7-9 and TRBJ1-2; D ambiguous. Germline lookup yields CDR1 SEHNR and CDR2 FQNEAQ (reference sequence). V gave up 5 bases and J gave up 3 bases, with 13 bases separating them. The CDR3 sequence is 14 residues long. The CDR3 coding sequence is TGTGCCAGCAGCCAGCGGGGTGGACACTATGGCTACACCTTC. Its translation is CASSQRGGHYGYTF.

The chain uses TRBV7-8 and TRBJ2-7; TRBD2 matches 8 bases. Trimming took 6 bases from V and 3 from J; bases not matched to a gene: 4. Germline values: CDR1 SGHVS, CDR2 FQNEAQ. The CDR3 loop spans 13 amino acids. The CDR3 reads CASSRGLVYEQYF. Written as DNA, the CDR3 is TGTGCCAGCAGTCGGGGACTAGTCTACGAGCAGTACTTC.

Details on this clone: An end of the junction does not agree with germline; a read error may underlie this. The CDR3: CASSQGLERRVQF. The CDR3 nucleotides read TGTGCCAGCAGCCAAGGGCTCGAAAGGCGAGTTCAATTT. The chain has TRBV14 and TRBJ1-1; no firm D call. This CDR3 has 13 amino acids. Germline assignment: CDR1 SGHDN and CDR2 FVKESK.

This clone appeared once. The chain has TRBV5-4 and TRBJ1-2, with TRBD1 as a possible D gene (5 bases). Germline CDR1 is SGHNT and CDR2 is YYREEE (reference sequence). The CDR3 loop spans 16 amino acids. Trimming cost V 6 bases and J 4 bases, with 22 bases left between them. CDR3 nucleotide sequence: TGTGCCAGCACCCTCACCGGGGGAGGGGAACTCTATGGCTACACCTTC. It yields the protein CASTLTGGGELYGYTF.

The chain links TRBV6-1 to TRBJ2-7; D gene ambiguous. The CDR3 has 15 residues. Germline V gene data show CDR1 as MNHNS and CDR2 as SASEGT. V was cut by 3 bases and J by 2 bases, with 14 bases left in between. For the CDR3, the DNA is TGTGCCAGCAGTGATGGACGAAGAAGAACCTACGAGCAGTACTTC. Amino acid sequence: CASSDGRRRTYEQYF.

CDR3 amino acids: CASSSRVIYGYTF. Here the CDR3 DNA reads TGTGCCAGCAGTTCCAGGGTAATCTATGGCTACACCTTC. The chain employs TRBV28 and TRBJ1-2; the D gene is possibly TRBD1 (5 bases). V was clipped by 4 bases and J by 4 bases, with 10 bases between them. The CDR3 contains 13 residues. Germline-derived CDR1 and CDR2 are MDHEN and SYDVKM.